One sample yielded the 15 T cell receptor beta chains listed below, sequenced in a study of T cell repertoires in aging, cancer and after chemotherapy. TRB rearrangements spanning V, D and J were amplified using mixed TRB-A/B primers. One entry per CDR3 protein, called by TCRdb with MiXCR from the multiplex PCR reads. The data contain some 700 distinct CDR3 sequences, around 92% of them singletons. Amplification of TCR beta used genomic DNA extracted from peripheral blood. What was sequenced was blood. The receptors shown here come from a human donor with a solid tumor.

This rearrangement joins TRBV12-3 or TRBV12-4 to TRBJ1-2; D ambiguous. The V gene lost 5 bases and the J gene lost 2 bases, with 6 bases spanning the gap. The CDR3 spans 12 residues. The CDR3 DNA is TGTGCCAGCAGTAGAGGGAACTATGGCTACACCTTC. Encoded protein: CASSRGNYGYTF.

The CDR3 bases are TGTGCCAGCAGTTTTGTTGGACTCAATCAGCCCCAGCATTTT. Its protein is CASSFVGLNQPQHF. The chain uses TRBV28 and TRBJ1-5; D remains ambiguous. The CDR3 has 14 amino acids. V was cut by 3 bases and J by 3 bases, with 9 bases left in between. Germline CDR1 MDHEN, CDR2 SYDVKM.

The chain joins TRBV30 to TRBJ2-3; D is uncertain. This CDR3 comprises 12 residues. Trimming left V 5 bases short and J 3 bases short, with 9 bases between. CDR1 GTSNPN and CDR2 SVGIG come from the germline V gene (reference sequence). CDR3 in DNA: TGTGCCTGGTCTCAAGCGACAGATACGCAGTATTTT. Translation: CAWSQATDTQYF.

The CDR3 is CASSLVLSGANVLTF. DNA of the CDR3: TGTGCCAGCAGCTTAGTCCTCTCTGGGGCCAACGTCCTGACTTTC. The V call is TRBV11-2, the J call TRBJ2-6; no reliable D call. The CDR3 loop spans 15 amino acids. V lost 1 base, J lost 0 bases, and 4 bases lay in between. Germline lookup yields CDR1 SGHAT and CDR2 FQNNGV.

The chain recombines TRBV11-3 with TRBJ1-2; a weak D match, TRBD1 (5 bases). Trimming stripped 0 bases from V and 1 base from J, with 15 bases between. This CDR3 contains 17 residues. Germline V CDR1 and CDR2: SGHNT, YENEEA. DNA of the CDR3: TGTGCCAGCAGCTTAGATATGAGGGGCCACTATAACTATGGCTACACCTTC. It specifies CASSLDMRGHYNYGYTF.

The CDR3 is CASSAGPGGTEAFF. The CDR3 DNA reads as TGTGCCAGCAGCGCAGGGCCGGGGGGCACTGAAGCTTTCTTT. The V gene is TRBV9, the J gene TRBJ1-1, with D possibly matching TRBD1 (5 bases). V was trimmed by 3 bases and J by 4 bases, leaving 13 bases between them. CDR3 length equals 14 residues. Germline values: CDR1 SGDLS, CDR2 YYNGEE.

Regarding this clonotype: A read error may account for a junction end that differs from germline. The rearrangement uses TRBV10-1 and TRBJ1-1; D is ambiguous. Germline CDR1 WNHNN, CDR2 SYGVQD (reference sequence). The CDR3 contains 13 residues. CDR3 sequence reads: CASSYSKNTEAFF. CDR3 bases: TGTGCCAGCAGTTACTCGAAGAACACTGAAGCTTTCTTT.

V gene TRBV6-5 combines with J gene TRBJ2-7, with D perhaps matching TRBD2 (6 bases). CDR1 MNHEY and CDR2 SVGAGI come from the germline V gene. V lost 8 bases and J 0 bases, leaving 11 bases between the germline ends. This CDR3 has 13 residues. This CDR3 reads CASQDGSSYEQYF. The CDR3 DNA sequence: TGTGCCAGCCAGGACGGGAGCTCCTACGAGCAGTACTTC.

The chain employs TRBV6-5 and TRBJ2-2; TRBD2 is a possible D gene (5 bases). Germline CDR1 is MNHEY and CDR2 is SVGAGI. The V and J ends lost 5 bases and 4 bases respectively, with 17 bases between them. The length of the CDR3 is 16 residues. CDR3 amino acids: CASSPRSGGSTGELFF. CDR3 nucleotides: TGTGCCAGCAGTCCGAGGAGCGGAGGCTCCACCGGGGAGCTGTTTTTT.

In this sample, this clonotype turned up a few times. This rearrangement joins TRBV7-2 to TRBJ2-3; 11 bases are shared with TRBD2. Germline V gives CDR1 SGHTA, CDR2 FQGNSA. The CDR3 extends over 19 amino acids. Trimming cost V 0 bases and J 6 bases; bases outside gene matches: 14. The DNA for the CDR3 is TGTGCCAGCAGCTTAGCGGTGGCGAGTAGCGGGGGGGCCGCGGATACGCAGTATTTT. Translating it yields CASSLAVASSGGAADTQYF.

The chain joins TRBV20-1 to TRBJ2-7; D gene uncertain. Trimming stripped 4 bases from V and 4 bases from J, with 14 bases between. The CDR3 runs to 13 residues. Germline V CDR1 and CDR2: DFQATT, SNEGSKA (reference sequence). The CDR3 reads CSATPSVSYEQYF. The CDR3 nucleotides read TGCAGTGCTACGCCCAGCGTATCTTACGAGCAGTACTTC.

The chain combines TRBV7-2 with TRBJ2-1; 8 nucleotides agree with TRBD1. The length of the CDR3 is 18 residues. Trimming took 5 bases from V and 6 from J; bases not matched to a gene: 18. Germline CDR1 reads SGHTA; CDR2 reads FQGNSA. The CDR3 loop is CASSPIRPRQGAGNEQFF. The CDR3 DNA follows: TGTGCCAGCAGCCCCATTCGGCCCAGGCAGGGGGCAGGCAATGAGCAGTTCTTC. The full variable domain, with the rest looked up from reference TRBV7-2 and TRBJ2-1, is GAGVSQSPSNKVTEKGKDVELRCDPISGHTALYWYRQSLGQGLEFLIYFQGNSAPDKSGLPSDRFSAERTGGSVSTLTIQRTQQEDSAVYLCASSPIRPRQGAGNEQFFGPGTRLTVL.

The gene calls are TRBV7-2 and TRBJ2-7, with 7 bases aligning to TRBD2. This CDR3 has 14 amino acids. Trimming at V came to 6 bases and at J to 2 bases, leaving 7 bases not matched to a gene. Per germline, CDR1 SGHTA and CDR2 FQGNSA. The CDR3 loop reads CASRAPGRPYEQYF. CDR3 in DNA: TGTGCCAGCAGAGCCCCCGGGAGGCCCTACGAGCAGTACTTC.

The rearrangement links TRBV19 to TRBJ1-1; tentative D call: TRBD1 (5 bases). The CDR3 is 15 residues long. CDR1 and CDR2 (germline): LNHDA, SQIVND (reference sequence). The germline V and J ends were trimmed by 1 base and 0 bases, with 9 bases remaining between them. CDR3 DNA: TGTGCCAGTAGTATAGGGCTGGGGGTGAACACTGAAGCTTTCTTT. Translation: CASSIGLGVNTEAFF.

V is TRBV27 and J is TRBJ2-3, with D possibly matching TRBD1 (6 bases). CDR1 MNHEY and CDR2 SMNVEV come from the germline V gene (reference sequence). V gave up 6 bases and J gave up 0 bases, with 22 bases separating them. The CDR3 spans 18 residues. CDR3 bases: TGTGCCAGCAGCCAAGAGGACAGCATGTCGACTAGCACAGATACGCAGTATTTT. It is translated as CASSQEDSMSTSTDTQYF.